This T cell receptor beta chain was captured in a study of blood T cell repertoires in COVID-19. Germline V gene data show CDR1 as MRHNA and CDR2 as SNTAGT. V shed 2 bases, J shed 5 bases, and the junction held 1 base outside the gene matches. The CDR3 totals 14 residues. This clone is labeled medium-sized. The protocol was immunoSEQ multiplex PCR, while the TCRdb copy is restricted to in-frame clones and leaves out a portion. The sample contains 250,000 to 350,000 clones, roughly 90% of which appear only once. The rearrangement links TRBV6-4 to TRBJ2-1; 9 bases agree with TRBD1. The specimen was peripheral blood. The sequence was obtained from a woman in her twenties or thirties with COVID-19, enrolled during active disease. CDR3 amino acids: CASSDGQGNNEQFF. The CDR3 DNA sequence: TGTGCCAGCAGTGACGGACAGGGGAACAATGAGCAGTTCTTC.